What follows are 13 T cell receptor beta chains derived from one specimen sequenced in a study of CXCR3-negative and CXCR3-positive naive CD8 T cells. Study outcomes and limitations: More hydrophobic TRB CDR3s were found in CXCR3-positive naive cells than in CXCR3-negative naive cells.

Their specific antigens are unknown. UMI labels and 5' RACE were used to prepare the TRB cDNA libraries. TCRdb processed the 5' RACE reads again and assigns one entry to each CDR3 protein, with no DNA. The sample table includes fewer than 65,000 distinct CDR3 sequences. The specimen was naive CXCR3+ CD8+ T cells from blood. The subset was: CD45RO-CCR7+CD27+CD95- naive CD8+ T cells expressing CXCR3 (TNR3+). These receptor sequences come from a human donor in good health. Some clones in this sample may be carry-over from other donors' samples.

The V and J genes are TRBV5-1 and TRBJ2-7; TCRdb designates TRBD1, a call that cannot be tested without DNA. CDR3 length: 12 amino acids. Germline CDR1 SGHRS, CDR2 YFSETQ. The CDR3 here is CASSFAGAEQYF.

J is TRBJ1-1 and V is TRBV6-5. CDR3 size: 12 residues. Per germline, CDR1 MNHEY and CDR2 SVGAGI. The CDR3 region is CASSFLNTEAFF.

The V gene is TRBV20-1, the J gene TRBJ2-7. Germline V gene lookup returns CDR1 DFQATT and CDR2 SNEGSKA (reference sequence). This CDR3 contains 14 residues. Here the CDR3 reads CSASRLGISYEQYF.

The rearrangement links TRBV5-1 to TRBJ2-1; TCRdb outputs TRBD1, but without DNA this stays unchecked. The germline CDR1 and CDR2 sequences are SGHRS and YFSETQ. This CDR3 has 14 residues. CDR3 in amino acids: CASSPGTAFKEQFF.

The V and J genes are TRBV6-5 and TRBJ1-1; checking the TCRdb D call of TRBD1 is not possible without DNA. Germline CDR1 and CDR2: MNHEY and SVGAGI. The CDR3 consists of 15 residues. CDR3 region: CASSKYHRDRTEAFF.

This chain joins TRBV7-2 and TRBJ2-7; absent DNA, TCRdb's TRBD2 call cannot be checked. The CDR3 is 11 amino acids. CDR1 is SGHTA, CDR2 FQGNSA, per germline. Here the CDR3 reads CASSPAHEQYF. Full variable domain (missing parts from reference TRBV7-2 and TRBJ2-7): GAGVSQSPSNKVTEKGKDVELRCDPISGHTALYWYRQSLGQGLEFLIYFQGNSAPDKSGLPSDRFSAERTGGSVSTLTIQRTQQEDSAVYLCASSPAHEQYFGPGTRLTVT.

The chain recombines TRBV27 with TRBJ2-3; the TRBD2 assignment by TCRdb is unverifiable without DNA. Per the germline V gene, CDR1 is MNHEY and CDR2 is SMNVEV (reference sequence). This CDR3 is 16 amino acids long. CDR3: CASSLSKLADTDTQYF.

This sequence joins TRBV3-1 and TRBJ2-3. This CDR3 region has 14 residues. Germline values: CDR1 LGHDT, CDR2 YNNKEL (reference sequence). This CDR3 reads CASSQDQNQDTQHF.

V gene TRBV20-1 combines with J gene TRBJ1-1. Germline assignment: CDR1 DFQATT and CDR2 SNEGSKA (reference sequence). CDR3 length equals 12 residues. This CDR3 reads CSANERVTEAFF.

The chain links TRBV29-1 to TRBJ1-2; no DNA is available, so the TRBD1 call from TCRdb remains unchecked. This CDR3 contains 12 residues. The germline CDR1 and CDR2 sequences are SQVTM and ANQGSEA. CDR3 sequence reads: CSVERGHYGYTF.

The chain recombines TRBV7-9 with TRBJ1-1; there is no DNA to check the TCRdb D call of TRBD1. This CDR3 has 16 amino acids. Per germline, CDR1 SEHNR and CDR2 FQNEAQ (reference sequence). CDR3 sequence reads: CASSSPQGPARTEAFF.

This chain joins TRBV7-9 and TRBJ1-2; lacking DNA, the TRBD1 call made by TCRdb goes unchecked. The CDR3 sequence is 12 residues long. Germline assignment: CDR1 SEHNR and CDR2 FQNEAQ (reference sequence). The CDR3 loop is CASSLSRDGYTF.

The chain uses TRBV29-1 and TRBJ2-7; absent DNA, TCRdb's TRBD2 call cannot be checked. Germline assignment: CDR1 SQVTM and CDR2 ANQGSEA. The CDR3 loop spans 14 amino acids. The CDR3 sequence is CSVEVSGRTYEQYF.